The TCR beta chain under discussion was sequenced for a study of OX40 agonist ivuxolimab in advanced cancers. Method: immunoSEQ multiplex PCR; TCRdb's copy keeps in-frame clones and lacks some. This table has roughly 11,000 clones, about 85% appearing once. Study-wide results and limits: Among the nonresponders, some also had low normalized T-cell clonal expansion. CD4+ and CD8+ blood T cells expanded clonally by week 6 at 0.1 to 3.0 mg/kg.

With 5 bases removed from V and 0 bases from J, the gap between germline ends came to 12 bases. Germline V gives CDR1 MNHNS, CDR2 SASEGT. The CDR3 contains 15 residues. Concerning this clone: Its target is unknown.

The specimen was CD4+ or CD8+ T cells sorted from blood, collected in a trial of the OX40 agonist ivuxolimab. The source of this sequence is an adult with an advanced solid tumor such as melanoma, head and neck, liver or kidney cancer. J is TRBJ2-3 and V is TRBV6-1, with a tentative D call TRBD1 (6 bases). CDR3 nucleotide sequence: TGTGCCAGCAGTTTCACAGGGTTCAGCACAGATACGCAGTATTTT. Translation gives CASSFTGFSTDTQYF.